This T cell receptor beta chain was captured by sequencing in a study of blood T cells in healthy people across ages. General study points: Strongly correlated with naive T cell percentage was TCR beta diversity.

Germline CDR1 and CDR2: KGHDR and SFDVKD. Unmatched junction bases numbered 6, after V lost 4 bases and J lost 1 base. The CDR3 has 17 amino acids. The table lists this clonotype with a few counts. No antigen is known for it. Next came a second PCR, run for about 6 to 12 cycles, which used a sample-barcoded 5' primer along with a J-beta primer mix. TCRdb reprocessed the 5' RACE reads via MiXCR and lists one record per CDR3 protein. The sample lists about 1.6 million distinct CDR3 sequences, approximately 32% occurring once. V usage is TRBV24-1 and J usage is TRBJ2-1; TRBD2 aligns across 10 bases. The receptor was derived from a woman between 25 and 40 years old in good health. Sample: blood. This CDR3 is CATSDRGLAVSYNEQFF. CDR3 in DNA: TGTGCCACCAGTGACCGCGGACTAGCGGTATCCTACAATGAGCAGTTCTTC.